These T cell receptor beta chains were read from a single sample in a study of blood T cell repertoires in COVID-19. Produced via immunoSEQ multiplex PCR; TCRdb's table is partial and in-frame only. This sample has roughly 30,000 clones; around four fifths occur once, and the top ten carry approximately 40%. What was sequenced was peripheral blood. The receptor source for this set is a man between 70 and 80 years old with acute or convalescent COVID-19. Each CDR3 is given with its conserved first and last residue. D genes are given only for firm matches. Clone size is shown for a subset of rows, as once, few, many or a class of expanded clone.

>.|.|TRBV19|TRBJ2-1
TGTGCCAGTAGTTCCGGACAGTTATACAATGAGCAGTTCTTC
CASSSGQLYNEQFF
>.|few|TRBV2|TRBJ1-5
TGTGCCAGCAGGATACACCAGAATCAGCCCCAGCATTTT
CASRIHQNQPQHF
>.|.|TRBV5-6|TRBJ2-1
TGTGCCAGCAGCTTGGTTGGGGGCAGCCACAATGAGCAGTTCTTC
CASSLVGGSHNEQFF
>.|.|TRBV5-6|TRBJ2-7
TGTGCCAGCAGCCGAGGGTTGTCTTCCTACGAGCAGTACTTC
CASSRGLSSYEQYF
>.|.|TRBV19|TRBJ2-7
TGTGCCAGTAGTGGACTGGTGGGATCCGAGCAGTACTTC
CASSGLVGSEQYF
>.|.|TRBV21-1|TRBJ1-1
TGTGCCAGCAGCAATTGCGAGAGCATGAACACTGAAGCTTTCTTT
CASSNCESMNTEAFF
>TRBD2|.|TRBV14|TRBJ2-5
TGTGCCAGCAGCCAAGATATGGGGAGGGCAGAGACCCAGTACTTC
CASSQDMGRAETQYF
>TRBD1|once|TRBV28|TRBJ2-7
TGTGCCAGCGACACCGGGACAGGGCCCTACGAGCAGTACTTC
CASDTGTGPYEQYF
>.|once|TRBV6-5|TRBJ1-2
TGTGCCAGCACACCGGGTCCGGCTGGGAACTATGGCTACACCTTC
CASTPGPAGNYGYTF
>.|once|TRBV4-1|TRBJ2-5
TGCGCCAGCAGCCAAGGACAAGCACAAGAGACCCAGTACTTC
CASSQGQAQETQYF
>TRBD1|.|TRBV3-1/TRBV3-2|TRBJ1-6
TGTGCCAGCAGCCCCCACGGACAGGCGGCCAGTTCACCCCTCCACTTT
CASSPHGQAASSPLHF
>.|.|TRBV9|TRBJ2-3
TGTGCCAGCAGCCCCCAGACAGATACGCAGTATTTT
CASSPQTDTQYF
>TRBD1|.|TRBV5-1|TRBJ2-1
TGCGCCAGTAGCGGACAGGGGGCTGGGAATGAGCAGTTCTTC
CASSGQGAGNEQFF
>.|.|TRBV5-4|TRBJ1-4
TGTGCCAGCAGCTTGGATGTAGGGGGGGATGAAAAACTGTTTTTT
CASSLDVGGDEKLFF
>.|few|TRBV6-5|TRBJ1-2
TGTGCCAGCAGAGCCTATGGCTACACCTTC
CASRAYGYTF
>TRBD1|.|TRBV10-3|TRBJ1-5
TGTGCCATCAGTGAGGGGGGACTGACAGGGATGGGCAATCAGCCCCAGCATTTT
CAISEGGLTGMGNQPQHF
>.|.|TRBV28|TRBJ2-7
TGTGCCAGCAGTTTAAGACGCGGATTTAGGTCCTACGAGCAGTACTTC
CASSLRRGFRSYEQYF
>.|.|TRBV7-8|TRBJ1-6
TGTGCCAGCAGCCCCAGACTCGCCTCTACGACTAGTTCACCCCTCCACTTT
CASSPRLASTTSSPLHF
>TRBD1|.|TRBV28|TRBJ2-4
TGTGCCAGCGAGCGACAGGGAATAGCCAAAAACATTCAGTACTTC
CASERQGIAKNIQYF
>TRBD1|.|TRBV6-6|TRBJ2-5
TGTGCCAGCAGTTACTTCGGGACAGGGTTAGAGACCCAGTACTTC
CASSYFGTGLETQYF
>TRBD1|once|TRBV28|TRBJ1-1
TGTGCCAGCGGGCTTCTCGGGACAGCGAACACTGAAGCTTTCTTT
CASGLLGTANTEAFF
>.|.|TRBV6-5|TRBJ2-6
TGTGCCAGCAGTTACGGGCGTTCTGGGGCCAACGTCCTGACTTTC
CASSYGRSGANVLTF
>.|few|TRBV24-1|TRBJ2-3
TGTGCCACCAGTGATTTGCAATTCGGGGGCACAGATACGCAGTATTTT
CATSDLQFGGTDTQYF
>.|.|TRBV14|TRBJ2-1
TGTGCCAGCAGCCAAGTGGCGGGGGCCCCTAATGAGCAGTTCTTC
CASSQVAGAPNEQFF
>.|.|TRBV6-6|TRBJ2-3
TGTGCCAGCAGTTACTCGAAGGGGGATACGCAGTATTTT
CASSYSKGDTQYF
>TRBD1|.|TRBV4-3|TRBJ2-2
TGCGCCAGCAGAGAGGGGGCTAGCCCCCTCACCGGGGAGCTGTTTTTT
CASREGASPLTGELFF
>TRBD1|.|TRBV27|TRBJ2-7
TGTGCCAGCAACCCAGGACAGGGAGGATTGACGGGGCAGTACTTC
CASNPGQGGLTGQYF
>TRBD1|.|TRBV19|TRBJ1-1
TGTGCCAGTAGTCGGACAGGACTTAACACTGAAGCTTTCTTT
CASSRTGLNTEAFF
>.|.|TRBV14|TRBJ1-2
TGTGCCAGCAGCCAAGAATCCCTTAACTATGGCTACACCTTC
CASSQESLNYGYTF
>TRBD2|.|TRBV7-3|TRBJ2-3
TGTGCCAGCAGCTTCCAAGCGGGGGACCTGGGTACGCAGTATTTT
CASSFQAGDLGTQYF
>TRBD1|once|TRBV19|TRBJ1-2
TGTGCCAGTAGGTGGGACAGGACGGATGGCTACACCTTC
CASRWDRTDGYTF
>.|.|TRBV7-9|TRBJ2-3
TGTGCCAGCAGCTTAAGACAGCTGAACACAGATACGCAGTATTTT
CASSLRQLNTDTQYF
>.|.|TRBV4-2|TRBJ2-7
TGTGCCAGCAGCCAAGATTTCGGCGGGATTAGCTCCTACGAGCAGTACTTC
CASSQDFGGISSYEQYF
>TRBD1|.|TRBV27|TRBJ1-1
TGTGCCAGCAGTTTATCGTCCCGGTTAACAGGGGTGAGCACTGAAGCTTTCTTT
CASSLSSRLTGVSTEAFF
>.|.|TRBV28|TRBJ2-7
TGTGCCAGCAGTTTTTTAGCTCCCGAGCAGTACTTC
CASSFLAPEQYF
>TRBD1|.|TRBV7-2|TRBJ2-7
TGTGCCAGCAGCTTCCCTGGGACAGGTTCCTACGAGCAGTACTTC
CASSFPGTGSYEQYF
>.|.|TRBV15|TRBJ2-1
TGTGCCACCAGCAGAGAGAGATCGTTTTTAGCGGTCTCCTACAATGAGCAGTTCTTC
CATSRERSFLAVSYNEQFF